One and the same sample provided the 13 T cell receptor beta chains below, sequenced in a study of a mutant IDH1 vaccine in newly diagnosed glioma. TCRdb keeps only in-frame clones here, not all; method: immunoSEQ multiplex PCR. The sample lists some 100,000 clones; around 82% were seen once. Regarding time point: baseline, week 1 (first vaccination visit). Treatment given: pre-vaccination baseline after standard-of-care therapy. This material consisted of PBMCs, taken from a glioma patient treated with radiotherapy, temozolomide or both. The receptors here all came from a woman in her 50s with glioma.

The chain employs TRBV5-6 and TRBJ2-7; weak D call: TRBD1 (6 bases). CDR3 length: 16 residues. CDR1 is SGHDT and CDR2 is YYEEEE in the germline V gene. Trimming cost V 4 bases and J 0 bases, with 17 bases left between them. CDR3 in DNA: TGTGCCAGCAGCCCTAGTACGGGACACAGCTCCTACGAGCAGTACTTC. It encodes CASSPSTGHSSYEQYF.

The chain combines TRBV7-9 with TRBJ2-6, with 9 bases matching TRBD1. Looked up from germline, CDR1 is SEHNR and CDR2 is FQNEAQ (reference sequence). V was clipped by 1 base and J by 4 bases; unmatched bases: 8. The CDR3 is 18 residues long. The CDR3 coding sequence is TGTGCCAGCAGCTTAGAGGTGGGACAGGGAACCGGGGCCAACGTCCTGACTTTC. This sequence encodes CASSLEVGQGTGANVLTF.

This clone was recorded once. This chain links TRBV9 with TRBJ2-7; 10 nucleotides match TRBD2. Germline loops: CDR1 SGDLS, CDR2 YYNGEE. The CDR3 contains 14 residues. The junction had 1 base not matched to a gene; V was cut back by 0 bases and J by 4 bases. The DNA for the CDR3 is TGTGCCAGCAGCGTAGCTAGCGGGGGATACGAGCAGTACTTC. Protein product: CASSVASGGYEQYF.

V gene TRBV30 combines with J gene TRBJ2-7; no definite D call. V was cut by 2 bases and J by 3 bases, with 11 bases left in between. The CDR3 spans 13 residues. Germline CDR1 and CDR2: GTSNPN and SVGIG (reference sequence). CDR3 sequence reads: CAWSLGLYYEQYF. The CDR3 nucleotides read TGTGCCTGGAGTTTGGGTCTCTACTACGAGCAGTACTTC.

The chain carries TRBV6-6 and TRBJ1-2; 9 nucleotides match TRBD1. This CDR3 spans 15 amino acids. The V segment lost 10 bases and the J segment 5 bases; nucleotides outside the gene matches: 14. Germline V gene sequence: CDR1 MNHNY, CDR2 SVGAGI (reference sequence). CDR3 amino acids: CATTGRDREGYGYTF. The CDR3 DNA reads TGTGCCACCACGGGCCGGGACAGGGAGGGGTATGGCTACACCTTC.

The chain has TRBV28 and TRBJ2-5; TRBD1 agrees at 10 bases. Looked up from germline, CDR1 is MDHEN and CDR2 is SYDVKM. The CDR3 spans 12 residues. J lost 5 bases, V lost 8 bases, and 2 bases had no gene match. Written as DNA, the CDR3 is TGTGCCAGCTCGGGACAGGGGGAGACCCAGTACTTC. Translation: CASSGQGETQYF.

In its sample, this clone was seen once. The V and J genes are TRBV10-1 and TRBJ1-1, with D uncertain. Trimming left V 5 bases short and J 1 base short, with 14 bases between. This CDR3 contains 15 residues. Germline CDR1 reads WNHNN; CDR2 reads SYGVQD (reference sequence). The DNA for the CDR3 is TGCGCCAGCAGTCCCGAGTTTGGGAGGAACACTGAAGCTTTCTTT. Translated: CASSPEFGRNTEAFF.

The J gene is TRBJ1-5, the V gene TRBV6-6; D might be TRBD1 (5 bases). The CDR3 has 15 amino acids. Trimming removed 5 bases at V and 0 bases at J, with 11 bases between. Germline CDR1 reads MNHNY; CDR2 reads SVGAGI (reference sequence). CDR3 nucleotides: TGTGCCAGCAGTGACAGTGGGAATAGCAATCAGCCCCAGCATTTT. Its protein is CASSDSGNSNQPQHF.

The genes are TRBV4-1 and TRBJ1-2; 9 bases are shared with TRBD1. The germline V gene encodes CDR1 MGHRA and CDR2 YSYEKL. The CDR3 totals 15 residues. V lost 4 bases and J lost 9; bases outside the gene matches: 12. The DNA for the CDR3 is TGCGCCAGCAGCCCGTGGACAGGGGAAGGCTTAAGCTACACCTTC. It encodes CASSPWTGEGLSYTF.

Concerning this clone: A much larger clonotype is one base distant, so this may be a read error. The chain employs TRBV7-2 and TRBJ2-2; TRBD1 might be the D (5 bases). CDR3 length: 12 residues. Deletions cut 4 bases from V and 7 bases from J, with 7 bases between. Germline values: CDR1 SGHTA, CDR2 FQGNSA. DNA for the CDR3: TGTGCCAGCAGCTCGGACATCGGGGAGCTGTTTTTT. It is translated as CASSSDIGELFF.

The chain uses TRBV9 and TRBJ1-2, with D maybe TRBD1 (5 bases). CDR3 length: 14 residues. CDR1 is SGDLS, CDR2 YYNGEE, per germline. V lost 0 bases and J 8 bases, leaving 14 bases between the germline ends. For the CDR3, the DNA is TGTGCCAGCAGCGTAGGCGGGGGAGGTGGCGGCTACACCTTC. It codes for CASSVGGGGGGYTF.

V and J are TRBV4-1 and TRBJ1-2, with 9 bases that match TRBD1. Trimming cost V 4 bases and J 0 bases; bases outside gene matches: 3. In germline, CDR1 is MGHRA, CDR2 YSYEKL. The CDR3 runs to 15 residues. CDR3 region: CASSRGTGTNYGYTF. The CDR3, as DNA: TGCGCCAGCAGCCGAGGGACAGGGACTAACTATGGCTACACCTTC.

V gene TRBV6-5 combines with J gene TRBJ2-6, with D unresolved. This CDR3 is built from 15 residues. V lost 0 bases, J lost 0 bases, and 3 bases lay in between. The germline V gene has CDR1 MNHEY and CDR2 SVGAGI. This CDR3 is CASSYSDSGANVLTF. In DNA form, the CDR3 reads TGTGCCAGCAGTTACTCGGACTCTGGGGCCAACGTCCTGACTTTC.